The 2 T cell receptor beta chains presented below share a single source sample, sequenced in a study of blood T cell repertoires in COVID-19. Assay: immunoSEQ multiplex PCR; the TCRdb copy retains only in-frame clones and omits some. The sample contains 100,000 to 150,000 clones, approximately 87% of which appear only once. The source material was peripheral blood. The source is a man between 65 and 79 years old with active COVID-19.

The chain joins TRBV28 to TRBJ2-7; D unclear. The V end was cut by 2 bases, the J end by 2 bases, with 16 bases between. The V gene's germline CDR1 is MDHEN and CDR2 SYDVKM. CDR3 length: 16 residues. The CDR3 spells CASSLTPSLPTYEQYF. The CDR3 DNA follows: TGTGCCAGCAGTTTAACTCCATCTTTGCCTACCTACGAGCAGTACTTC.

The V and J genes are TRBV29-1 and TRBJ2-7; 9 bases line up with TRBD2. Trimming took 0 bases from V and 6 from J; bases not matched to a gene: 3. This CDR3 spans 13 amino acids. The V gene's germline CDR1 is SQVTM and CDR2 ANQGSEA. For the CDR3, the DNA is TGCAGCGTTGAAGAGGGCGGGGGGGTCGAGCAGTACTTC. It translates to CSVEEGGGVEQYF.